This is a list of T cell receptor beta chains from one sample in a study of beta chain features in type 1 diabetes. The table came from immunoSEQ multiplex PCR; TCRdb's copy has only in-frame clones and leaves some out. The sample consists of around 250,000 clones, over 11% of them appearing once. The sequenced sample consisted of naive CD4+ T cells from blood. The receptors shown here come from a man aged 25-45 years with type 1 diabetes. Both conserved end residues are part of each CDR3. The D gene is left open where the match is weak. Not every row has a clone size; where given, it reads once, few, many or a size class.

TRBD1 | NA | TRBJ2-4 | TRBV6-6 | TGTGCCAGCGCAGCCACCGGGACAGTAAACATTCAGTACTTC | CASAATGTVNIQYF
NA | NA | TRBJ2-6 | TRBV7-9 | TGTGCCAGCAGCGCCTTCCCCCGGGGTTCCGGGGCCAACGTCCTGACTTTC | CASSAFPRGSGANVLTF
TRBD2 | NA | TRBJ2-5 | TRBV5-1 | TGCGCCAGCAGCCTGACTAGCTTCCAAGAGACCCAGTACTTC | CASSLTSFQETQYF
NA | few | TRBJ2-2 | TRBV7-2 | TGTGCCAGCAGCGCCAACCAGGGCGGGGAGCTGTTTTTT | CASSANQGGELFF
TRBD2 | few | TRBJ2-7 | TRBV7-9 | TGTGCCAGCAGCTTAGCAGGTGGGAGGGGTAACGAGCAGTACTTC | CASSLAGGRGNEQYF
TRBD2 | NA | TRBJ2-1 | TRBV5-1 | TGCGCCAGCAGCTTGAGACTAGCGGTGAATGAGCAGTTCTTC | CASSLRLAVNEQFF
NA | NA | TRBJ1-1 | TRBV19 | TGTGCCAGTAGGGACCGGAGGACTGAAGCTTTCTTT | CASRDRRTEAFF
NA | few | TRBJ1-3 | TRBV15 | TGTGCCACCAGCAGAGTCGGACAGGGAAACACCATATATTTT | CATSRVGQGNTIYF
TRBD2 | NA | TRBJ2-1 | TRBV7-9 | TGTGCCAGCAGCGAGTGGGGACTAGCGGGGTACAATGAGCAGTTCTTC | CASSEWGLAGYNEQFF
NA | few | TRBJ1-6 | TRBV27 | TGTGCCAGCAGCGGAAGACAGATTCCTAATTCACCCCTCCACTTT | CASSGRQIPNSPLHF
TRBD1 | few | TRBJ1-2 | TRBV5-1 | TGCGCCAGCAGCTTGACAGGGGGTAGCTATGGCTACACCTTC | CASSLTGGSYGYTF
NA | few | TRBJ1-2 | TRBV19 | TGTGCCAGTAGATACGGACAAGGATATGGCTACACCTTC | CASRYGQGYGYTF
TRBD2 | few | TRBJ2-2 | TRBV30 | TGTGCCTGGGACCCGGGACTAAAAAACGGGGAGCTGTTTTTT | CAWDPGLKNGELFF